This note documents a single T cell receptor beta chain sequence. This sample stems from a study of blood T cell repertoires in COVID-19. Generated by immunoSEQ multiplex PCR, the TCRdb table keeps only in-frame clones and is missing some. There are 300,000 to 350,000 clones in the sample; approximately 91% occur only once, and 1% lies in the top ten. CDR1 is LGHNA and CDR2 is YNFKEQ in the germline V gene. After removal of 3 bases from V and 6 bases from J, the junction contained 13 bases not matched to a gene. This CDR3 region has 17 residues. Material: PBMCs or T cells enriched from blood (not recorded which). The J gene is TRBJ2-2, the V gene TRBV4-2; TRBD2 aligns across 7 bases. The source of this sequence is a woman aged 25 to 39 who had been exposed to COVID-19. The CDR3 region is CASSHPGGNSVPGELFF. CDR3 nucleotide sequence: TGTGCCAGCAGCCACCCCGGGGGGAATTCGGTTCCCGGGGAGCTGTTTTTT.